This TCR beta chain was observed in a study of regulatory T cells in long-lasting Graves disease. Study at large: The term persistent Graves' disease signified upward of 5 years on antithyroid drugs with positive TSH receptor antibodies.

As for time point: persistent/refractory GD, antithyroid drugs over 5 years with positive TRAb. PBMC-derived RNA was used for the TCR library. This clonotype was counted many times. Its cognate antigen is unknown. Study-wide points: Relative to new patients (roughly 980), persistent patients exhibited greater sharing of public clonotypes (around 3,000). Favored gene segments in persistent disease were TRBV28, TRBJ1-2 and TRBJ2-5.

V shed 6 bases and J shed 5 bases, with 8 bases lying between them. This CDR3 is built from 11 residues. Combining iRepertoire HTBI primers with Arm-PCR of CDR3 regions, the authors built TCR beta libraries. From the multiplex PCR reads, TCRdb called clonotypes with MiXCR, one entry per CDR3 protein. The table shows about 450,000 distinct CDR3 sequences, with about a quarter occurring only once. The J gene is TRBJ2-7, the V gene TRBV12-3 or TRBV12-4; D gene unclear. The source was peripheral blood mononuclear cells (PBMCs), collected when the disease was refractory, from a patient treated with antithyroid drugs. This sequence originates from a female donor with Graves disease. CDR3 DNA: TGTGCCAGCAGACTTACCCACGAGCAGTACTTC. This encodes CASRLTHEQYF.